Shown below are 25 T cell receptor beta chains from a single sample sequenced in a study of monozygotic twins with inflammatory bowel disease. Reanalyzing the 5' RACE reads, TCRdb keeps one entry per CDR3 protein, without DNA. Found here are around 370,000 distinct CDR3 sequences; the top ten clones hold around 2.6%. Sample: blood. The receptors originated from a human donor with ulcerative colitis or Crohn's disease, or a healthy co-twin of an affected twin (not recorded which).

The rearrangement links TRBV2 to TRBJ1-5; TCRdb lists TRBD1, though no DNA is available to test this call. The length of the CDR3 is 13 residues. Germline V CDR1 and CDR2: SNHLY, FYNNEI. The CDR3 spells CASRAGGIQPQHF.

The V call is TRBV12-3 or TRBV12-4, the J call TRBJ2-3; the TRBD2 assignment by TCRdb is unverifiable without DNA. The CDR3 is 16 amino acids. The CDR3 loop is CASSFELAGSTDTQYF.

This chain connects TRBV10-3 to TRBJ2-5; there is no DNA to check the TCRdb D call of TRBD2. Germline CDR1 is ENHRY and CDR2 is SYGVKD. The CDR3 has 12 residues. The CDR3 sequence is CAISEGGETQYF.

This chain links TRBV13 with TRBJ2-7; TCRdb designates TRBD1, a call that cannot be tested without DNA. Germline V gene lookup returns CDR1 PRHDT and CDR2 FYEKMQ (reference sequence). This CDR3 is 16 amino acids long. The CDR3 sequence: CASTNKATAISYEQYF.

V usage is TRBV12-3 or TRBV12-4 and J usage is TRBJ2-1. The CDR3 is made up of 15 amino acids. The CDR3 reads CASSTLANSYNEQFF.

The gene calls are TRBV27 and TRBJ2-2. CDR1 and CDR2 from the germline V gene are MNHEY and SMNVEV (reference sequence). CDR3 length: 14 residues. CDR3 loop: CASNPLGNTGELFF.

The rearrangement uses TRBV5-1 and TRBJ2-7. From germline, CDR1 is SGHRS and CDR2 YFSETQ. The CDR3 loop spans 14 amino acids. Here the CDR3 reads CASSLDGTLYEQYF.

The chain has TRBV7-2 and TRBJ1-4; TCRdb's D call, TRBD1, is unchecked because there is no DNA. CDR3 length equals 15 residues. The germline V gene encodes CDR1 SGHTA and CDR2 FQGNSA. CDR3 loop: CASSTRQALNEKLFF.

The chain joins TRBV20-1 to TRBJ2-7; the TCRdb D gene call, TRBD2, has no DNA to confirm it. Germline V gives CDR1 DFQATT, CDR2 SNEGSKA (reference sequence). The CDR3 contains 14 residues. CDR3 protein: CSARSGTSRYEQYF.

CDR3: CASSWGSREYNSPLHF. The chain combines TRBV6-5 with TRBJ1-6; the D gene TCRdb calls, TRBD1, cannot be checked with no DNA. CDR1 MNHEY and CDR2 SVGAGI come from the germline V gene. The CDR3 is 16 residues long.

This chain uses TRBV5-1 with TRBJ2-5. CDR1 is SGHRS, CDR2 YFSETQ, per germline. The CDR3 length is 11 residues. Here the CDR3 reads CASRKEETQYF.

This sequence joins TRBV29-1 and TRBJ2-7. This CDR3 is 11 amino acids long. Germline V gene data show CDR1 as SQVTM and CDR2 as ANQGSEA. The CDR3 here is CSADYLGEQYF.

V and J are TRBV6-2 or TRBV6-3 and TRBJ2-7. The germline V gene encodes CDR1 MNHEY and CDR2 SVGEGT. This CDR3 is 15 amino acids long. CDR3: CASSYFNVYSYEQYF.

This sequence joins TRBV6-1 and TRBJ2-2; TCRdb selects TRBD2, and the lack of DNA leaves this call unchecked. Germline V CDR1 and CDR2: MNHNS, SASEGT. The CDR3 consists of 16 residues. This chain's CDR3 is CASSPGTSGDTGELFF.

The genes are TRBV10-2 and TRBJ2-2; TCRdb reports TRBD2, a call that lacks DNA to check it against. In germline, CDR1 is WSHSY, CDR2 SAAADI. CDR3 length: 14 amino acids. CDR3 protein: CASTAVLYTGELFF.

This sequence joins TRBV7-2 and TRBJ1-2; TCRdb lists TRBD1, though no DNA is available to test this call. This CDR3 is built from 15 residues. Germline V gives CDR1 SGHTA, CDR2 FQGNSA. CDR3 in amino acids: CASSLAAPTGYGYTF.

This chain uses TRBV10-3 with TRBJ2-5. The CDR3 is 15 residues long. CDR1 ENHRY and CDR2 SYGVKD come from the germline V gene. The CDR3 sequence is CAISETGPKEETQYF.

The V gene is TRBV7-9, the J gene TRBJ2-5; TCRdb's D gene call, TRBD2, goes unchecked for lack of DNA. The CDR3 totals 13 residues. CDR1 is SEHNR, CDR2 FQNEAQ, per germline (reference sequence). The CDR3 sequence: CASSASELAGQYF.

The V call is TRBV7-9, the J call TRBJ1-4; checking the TCRdb D call of TRBD1 is not possible without DNA. The CDR3 runs to 15 residues. Germline CDR1 SEHNR, CDR2 FQNEAQ (reference sequence). The CDR3 here is CASSSTDRANEKLFF.

The V gene is TRBV5-1, the J gene TRBJ2-4; without DNA, the TCRdb call of TRBD2 cannot be checked. The germline V gene encodes CDR1 SGHRS and CDR2 YFSETQ. The CDR3 has 15 amino acids. The CDR3 sequence is CASSLRDGPEGMQYF.

The rearrangement uses TRBV6-1 and TRBJ2-2; lacking DNA, the TRBD1 call made by TCRdb goes unchecked. Germline values: CDR1 MNHNS, CDR2 SASEGT. There are 16 residues in the CDR3. CDR3 sequence: CASNPAQGAIAGELFF.

The rearrangement links TRBV28 to TRBJ1-2; the D gene TCRdb calls, TRBD1, cannot be checked with no DNA. Germline CDR1 and CDR2: MDHEN and SYDVKM. CDR3 length equals 13 residues. The chain's CDR3 is CASSLYGSPGYTF.

J is TRBJ1-6 and V is TRBV12-3 or TRBV12-4. This CDR3 comprises 16 residues. This CDR3 is CASSLGLSPGRVALHF.

The chain recombines TRBV18 with TRBJ1-1. Germline V gene lookup returns CDR1 KGHSH and CDR2 LQKENI. The CDR3 loop spans 11 amino acids. The chain's CDR3 is CASGVFTEAFF.

The rearrangement links TRBV4-1 to TRBJ2-3. The CDR3 totals 14 residues. Germline lookup yields CDR1 MGHRA and CDR2 YSYEKL. This chain's CDR3 is CASSQTERTDTQYF.